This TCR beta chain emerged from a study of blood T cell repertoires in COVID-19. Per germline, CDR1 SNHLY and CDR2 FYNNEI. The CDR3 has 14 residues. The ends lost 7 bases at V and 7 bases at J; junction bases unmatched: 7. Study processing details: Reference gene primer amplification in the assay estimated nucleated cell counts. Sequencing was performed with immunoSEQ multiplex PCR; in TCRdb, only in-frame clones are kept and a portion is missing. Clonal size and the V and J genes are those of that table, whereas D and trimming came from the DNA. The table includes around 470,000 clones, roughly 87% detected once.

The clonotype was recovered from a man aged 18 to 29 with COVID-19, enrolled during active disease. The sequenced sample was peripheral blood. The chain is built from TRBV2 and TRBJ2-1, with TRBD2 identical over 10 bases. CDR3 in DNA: TGTGCCAGCATTCGTAATAGCGGGAGGAATGAGCAGTTCTTC. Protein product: CASIRNSGRNEQFF.